This T cell receptor (beta chain) is drawn from a study of blood T cell repertoires in COVID-19. Background on the study: The United States, Italy and Spain provided the acute and convalescent COVID-19 samples.

There are 15 residues in the CDR3. J was trimmed by 2 bases and V by 2 bases; bases with no gene match: 4. Germline V gives CDR1 MNHEY, CDR2 SMNVEV (reference sequence). Original methodology: Amplification from reference gene primers served as the basis for estimated nucleated cell counts. The data were produced by immunoSEQ multiplex PCR, yet TCRdb's version contains in-frame clones alone and is incomplete. From that table come the V and J calls and clone size; the DNA was used to work out D and trimming. The sample lists 150,000 to 200,000 clones, roughly 82% seen once, with less than 5.5% in the top ten. Each participant's cohort was designated according to participant-reported clinical history.

The TCR sequence derives from a woman in her sixties with acute COVID-19. The rearrangement joins TRBV27 to TRBJ2-7; 9 bases are a match to TRBD1. Specimen: PBMCs or T cells enriched from blood (not recorded which). The CDR3 DNA is TGTGCCAGCAGTTTAGGGACAGGGTCGGCCTACGAGCAGTACGTC. Its protein product is CASSLGTGSAYEQYV.